These 18 T cell receptor beta chains were sequenced from one sample in a study of blood T cell repertoires in COVID-19. Sequencing used immunoSEQ multiplex PCR; TCRdb keeps in-frame clones, though not all of them. The sample lists about 76,000 clones, about 90% seen once, with roughly 6.2% in the top ten. Input material: peripheral blood. The source is a man aged 50-60 years with active COVID-19.

The chain employs TRBV25-1 and TRBJ1-6, with 7 bases identical to TRBD1. Losses at the gene ends were 6 bases for V and 1 base for J; bases not matched to a gene: 3. This CDR3 contains 15 residues. Looked up from germline, CDR1 is MGHDK and CDR2 is SYGVNS. In DNA form, the CDR3 reads TGTGCCAGCAGGGGGGACAGATCCTATAATTCACCCCTCCACTTT. Translated, it gives CASRGDRSYNSPLHF.

The CDR3 nucleotides read TGTGCCAGCTCACCAGTGTACCGGGATGAGCAGTTCTTC. Amino acid sequence: CASSPVYRDEQFF. This chain connects TRBV18 to TRBJ2-1; no firm D call. The CDR3 totals 13 residues. Germline CDR1 is KGHSH and CDR2 is LQKENI. Trimming took 2 bases from V and 8 from J, leaving 10 bases between them.

This clone was seen a handful of times. CDR3 protein: CASSFTGYYEQYF. The CDR3 coding sequence is TGTGCCAGCAGCTTTACAGGTTACTACGAGCAGTACTTC. The chain has TRBV7-2 and TRBJ2-7; D is possibly TRBD1 (5 bases). The V gene lost 3 bases and the J gene lost 3 bases, with 9 bases spanning the gap. The CDR3 has 13 residues. CDR1 SGHTA and CDR2 FQGNSA come from the germline V gene.

The chain joins TRBV29-1 to TRBJ2-2, with 12 bases identical to TRBD1. V was pared by 2 bases and J by 6 bases, with 7 bases of the junction left unmatched. Germline V gene sequence: CDR1 SQVTM, CDR2 ANQGSEA. The CDR3 extends over 16 amino acids. The CDR3 loop is CSVEPGQGALPGELFF. The CDR3 DNA follows: TGCAGCGTTGAACCGGGACAGGGGGCCCTCCCCGGGGAGCTGTTTTTT.

The chain joins TRBV9 to TRBJ2-1; TRBD1 agrees at 10 bases. The ends lost 0 bases at V and 4 bases at J; junction bases unmatched: 10. This CDR3 spans 18 amino acids. Per germline, CDR1 SGDLS and CDR2 YYNGEE. This CDR3 reads CASSVVVGGTGAYNEQFF. The CDR3 coding sequence is TGTGCCAGCAGCGTAGTAGTGGGAGGGACAGGGGCTTACAATGAGCAGTTCTTC. Supplemented by reference TRBV9 and TRBJ2-1, the full variable domain reads DSGVTQTPKHLITATGQRVTLRCSPRSGDLSVYWYQQSLDQGLQFLIQYYNGEERAKGNILERFSAQQFPDLHSELNLSSLELGDSALYFCASSVVVGGTGAYNEQFFGPGTRLTVL.

The chain employs TRBV27 and TRBJ2-7; TRBD1 might be the D (5 bases). The length of the CDR3 is 14 residues. Germline CDR1 MNHEY, CDR2 SMNVEV (reference sequence). V was pared by 4 bases and J by 4 bases, with 14 bases between. The CDR3 DNA reads as TGTGCCAGCAGTTATACGGGTGACAGATACGAGCAGTACTTC. This codes for CASSYTGDRYEQYF.

The chain links TRBV2 to TRBJ1-6, with D uncertain. CDR3 length: 13 residues. Germline CDR1 is SNHLY and CDR2 is FYNNEI. With 2 bases removed from V and 7 bases from J, the gap between germline ends came to 6 bases. This CDR3 is CASSEFVNSPLHF. The CDR3 coding sequence is TGTGCCAGCAGTGAATTCGTCAATTCACCCCTCCACTTT.

The rearrangement uses TRBV27 and TRBJ2-1; TRBD1 agrees at 10 bases. The V segment lost 3 bases and the J segment 5 bases; nucleotides outside the gene matches: 4. Germline CDR1 MNHEY, CDR2 SMNVEV (reference sequence). CDR3 length: 15 residues. The CDR3 here is CASSLRTGGHNEQFF. The CDR3 DNA is TGTGCCAGCAGTTTGAGGACAGGGGGTCACAATGAGCAGTTCTTC.

The chain joins TRBV24-1 to TRBJ2-5; 8 bases agree with TRBD1. Germline loops: CDR1 KGHDR, CDR2 SFDVKD. This CDR3 contains 16 residues. With V trimmed by 5 bases and J by 2 bases, 9 bases remained unmatched. CDR3: CATSGLLTGAQETQYF. The CDR3 nucleotides read TGTGCCACCAGTGGCCTCCTGACAGGGGCTCAAGAGACCCAGTACTTC.

V and J are TRBV19 and TRBJ1-1; 7 nucleotides agree with TRBD1. CDR1 is LNHDA, CDR2 SQIVND, per germline (reference sequence). The CDR3 covers 16 residues. J lost 0 bases, V lost 5 bases, and 9 bases had no gene match. The CDR3 coding sequence is TGTGCCAGTAGTTTGGGACAGCCCCAAATGAACACTGAAGCTTTCTTT. This sequence encodes CASSLGQPQMNTEAFF.

The gene calls are TRBV6-2 or TRBV6-3 and TRBJ2-5; 12 bases align to TRBD1. The ends lost 2 bases at V and 1 base at J; junction bases unmatched: 2. The germline V gene has CDR1 MNHEY and CDR2 SVGEGT. The CDR3 sequence is 16 residues long. The CDR3 loop is CASSYGDRGPQETQYF. In nucleotides, the CDR3 is TGTGCCAGCAGTTACGGGGACAGGGGGCCCCAAGAGACCCAGTACTTC.

The chain uses TRBV7-9 and TRBJ2-5; TRBD2 agrees at 11 bases. Unmatched junction bases numbered 5, after V lost 5 bases and J lost 0 bases. The CDR3 runs to 16 residues. Germline V CDR1 and CDR2: SEHNR, FQNEAQ (reference sequence). CDR3 DNA: TGTGCCAGCAGCACCAGACTAGCGGGAAACCAAGAGACCCAGTACTTC. Translation gives CASSTRLAGNQETQYF.

This sequence joins TRBV19 and TRBJ2-7, with D hard to call. The V gene's germline CDR1 is LNHDA and CDR2 SQIVND (reference sequence). The CDR3 length is 12 residues. The V end was cut by 0 bases, the J end by 6 bases, with 6 bases between. CDR3 DNA sequence: TGTGCCAGTAGTATAGAAAACGGCGAGCAGTACTTC. Its translation: CASSIENGEQYF. The full variable domain, with the rest looked up from reference TRBV19 and TRBJ2-7, is DGGITQSPKYLFRKEGQNVTLSCEQNLNHDAMYWYRQDPGQGLRLIYYSQIVNDFQKGDIAEGYSVSREKKESFPLTVTSAQKNPTAFYLCASSIENGEQYFGPGTRLTVT.

The chain carries TRBV7-2 and TRBJ1-2, with D possibly matching TRBD1 (5 bases). The germline V gene encodes CDR1 SGHTA and CDR2 FQGNSA. The CDR3 has 14 amino acids. The germline V and J ends were trimmed by 7 bases and 0 bases, with 12 bases remaining between them. The CDR3 region has the DNA TGTGCCAGCACCCTGACAGAAGCTAACTATGGCTACACCTTC. This sequence encodes CASTLTEANYGYTF.

The chain recombines TRBV5-1 with TRBJ2-7, with a possible D match to TRBD2 (6 bases). Germline V gene sequence: CDR1 SGHRS, CDR2 YFSETQ. This CDR3 contains 14 residues. Trimming removed 3 bases from V and 2 bases from J, with 12 bases in between. CDR3 sequence: CASSSPSGAYEQYF. The CDR3 DNA reads TGCGCCAGCAGCTCCCCTTCGGGGGCCTACGAGCAGTACTTC.

The chain couples TRBV29-1 to TRBJ1-1, with TRBD1 matching 9 bases. The V gene's germline CDR1 is SQVTM and CDR2 ANQGSEA. The CDR3 has 15 amino acids. V shed 0 bases and J 1 base; nucleotides not matched to a gene: 3. The CDR3 loop is CSVEDWGQGNTEAFF. DNA for the CDR3: TGCAGCGTTGAAGATTGGGGACAGGGGAACACTGAAGCTTTCTTT.

On this clone: In the same sample, other DNA sequences code for this CDR3. The V gene is TRBV6-5, the J gene TRBJ2-7; TRBD1 agrees at 8 bases. V was pared by 2 bases and J by 6 bases, with 6 bases of the junction left unmatched. Germline CDR1 reads MNHEY; CDR2 reads SVGAGI. CDR3 size: 14 residues. CDR3 sequence (DNA): TGTGCCAGCAGTTACACAGGACAGGGAGCCGAGCAGTACTTC. It codes for CASSYTGQGAEQYF.

This chain joins TRBV4-3 and TRBJ2-1; 7 bases are shared with TRBD2. CDR1 and CDR2 from the germline V gene are LGHNA and YSLEER. The CDR3 has 17 residues. V lost 1 base, J lost 6 bases, and 12 bases stayed unmatched. CDR3 DNA sequence: TGCGCCAGCAGCCAAGGACTAGCTACCGCCTTCGGCAATGAGCAGTTCTTC. This encodes CASSQGLATAFGNEQFF.